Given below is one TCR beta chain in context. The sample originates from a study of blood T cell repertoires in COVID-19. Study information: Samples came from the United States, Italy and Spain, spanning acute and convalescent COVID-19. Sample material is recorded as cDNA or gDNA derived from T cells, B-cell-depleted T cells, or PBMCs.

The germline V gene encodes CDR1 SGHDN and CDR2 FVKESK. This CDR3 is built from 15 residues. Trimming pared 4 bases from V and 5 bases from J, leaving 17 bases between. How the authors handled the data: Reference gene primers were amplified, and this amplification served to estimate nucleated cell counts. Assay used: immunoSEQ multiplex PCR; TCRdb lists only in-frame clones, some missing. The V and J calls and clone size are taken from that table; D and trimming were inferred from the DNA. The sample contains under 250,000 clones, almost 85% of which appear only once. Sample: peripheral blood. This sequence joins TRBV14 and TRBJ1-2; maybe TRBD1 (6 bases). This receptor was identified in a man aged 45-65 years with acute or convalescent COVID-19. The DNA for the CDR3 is TGTGCCAGCAGCCGTCGACAGGAAGTATTGTATGGCTACACCTTC. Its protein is CASSRRQEVLYGYTF.